This TCR beta chain was recovered during a study of OX40 agonist ivuxolimab in advanced cancers. Whole-study findings and limits: The study observed clonal expansion of CD4+ and CD8+ blood T cells by week 6 at 0.1 to 3.0 mg/kg.

As concerns this clone: Its cognate antigen is unknown.

Germline V gene lookup returns CDR1 SGHTA and CDR2 FQGTGA. This CDR3 spans 14 amino acids. V lost 1 base, J lost 7 bases, and 8 bases lay in between. Generated by immunoSEQ multiplex PCR, the TCRdb table keeps only in-frame clones and is missing some. Here the sample spans tens of thousands of clones, roughly nine tenths being singletons. The sample here was CD4+ or CD8+ T cells sorted from blood, taken in a trial of the OX40 agonist ivuxolimab. This chain connects TRBV7-3 to TRBJ1-6; no firm D call. This TCR was sampled from an adult with an advanced solid tumor such as melanoma, head and neck, liver or kidney cancer. CDR3: CASSLKGANSPLHF. Written as DNA, the CDR3 is TGTGCCAGCAGCTTAAAGGGAGCGAATTCACCCCTCCACTTT.